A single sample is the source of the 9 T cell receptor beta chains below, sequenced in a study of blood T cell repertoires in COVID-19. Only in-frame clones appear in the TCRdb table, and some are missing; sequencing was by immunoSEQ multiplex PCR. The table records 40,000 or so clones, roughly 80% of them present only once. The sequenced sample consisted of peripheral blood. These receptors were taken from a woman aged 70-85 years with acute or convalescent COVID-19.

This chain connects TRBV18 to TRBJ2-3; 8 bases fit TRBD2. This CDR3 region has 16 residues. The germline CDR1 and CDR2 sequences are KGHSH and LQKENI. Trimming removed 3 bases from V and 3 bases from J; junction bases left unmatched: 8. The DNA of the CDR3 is TGTGCCAGCTCACCTGCCGGGACTAGTAGGACAGATACGCAGTATTTT. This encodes CASSPAGTSRTDTQYF.

CDR3 nucleotides: TGCGCCAGCAGCCAAGCGGGGGTAGGGTACGAGCAGTACTTC. It specifies CASSQAGVGYEQYF. The chain combines TRBV4-3 with TRBJ2-7; TRBD2 might be the D (6 bases). Trimming shortened V by 1 base and J by 4 bases, and 11 bases separated the two germline ends. Germline lookup yields CDR1 LGHNA and CDR2 YSLEER. This CDR3 region has 14 residues.

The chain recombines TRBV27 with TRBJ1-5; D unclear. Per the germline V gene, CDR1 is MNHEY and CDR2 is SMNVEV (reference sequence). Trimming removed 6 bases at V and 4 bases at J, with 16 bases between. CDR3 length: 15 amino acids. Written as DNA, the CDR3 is TGTGCCAGCAGCCACGGGTCATTCCCGAATCAGCCCCAGCATTTT. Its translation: CASSHGSFPNQPQHF.

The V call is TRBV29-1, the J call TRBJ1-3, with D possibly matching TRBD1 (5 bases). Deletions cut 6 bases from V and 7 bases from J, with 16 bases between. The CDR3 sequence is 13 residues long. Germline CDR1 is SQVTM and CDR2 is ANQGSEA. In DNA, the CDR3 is TGCAGCGTCCTACAGGACGCGGGGAACACCATATATTTT. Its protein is CSVLQDAGNTIYF.

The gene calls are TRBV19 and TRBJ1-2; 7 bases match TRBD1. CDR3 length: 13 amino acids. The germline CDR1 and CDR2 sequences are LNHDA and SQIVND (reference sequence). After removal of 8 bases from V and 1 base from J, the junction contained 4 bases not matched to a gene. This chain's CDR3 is CASSGQINYGYTF. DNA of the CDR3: TGTGCCAGTTCGGGACAGATTAACTATGGCTACACCTTC. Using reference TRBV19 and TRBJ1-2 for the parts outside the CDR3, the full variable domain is DGGITQSPKYLFRKEGQNVTLSCEQNLNHDAMYWYRQDPGQGLRLIYYSQIVNDFQKGDIAEGYSVSREKKESFPLTVTSAQKNPTAFYLCASSGQINYGYTFGSGTRLTVV.

The DNA of the CDR3 is TGTGCCTGGAGTCCCCTCGGGGGGCTGGCTTTCTTT. Its translation is CAWSPLGGLAFF. The rearrangement uses TRBV30 and TRBJ1-1; possible D gene TRBD1, 6 bases. Trimming cost V 2 bases and J 11 bases, with 15 bases left between them. CDR3 length equals 12 residues. Germline lookup yields CDR1 GTSNPN and CDR2 SVGIG (reference sequence). Variable domain in full (rest from reference TRBV30 and TRBJ1-1): SQTIHQWPATLVQPVGSPLSLECTVEGTSNPNLYWYRQAAGRGLQLLFYSVGIGQISSEVPQNLSASRPQDRQFILSSKKLLLSDSGFYLCAWSPLGGLAFFGQGTRLTVV.

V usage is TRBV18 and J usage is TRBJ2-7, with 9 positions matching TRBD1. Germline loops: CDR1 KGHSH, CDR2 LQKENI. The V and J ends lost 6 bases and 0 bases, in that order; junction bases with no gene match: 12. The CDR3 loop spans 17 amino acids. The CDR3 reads CASSLMTTGGASYEQYF. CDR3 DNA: TGTGCCAGCTCCCTCATGACGACAGGGGGAGCCTCCTACGAGCAGTACTTC.

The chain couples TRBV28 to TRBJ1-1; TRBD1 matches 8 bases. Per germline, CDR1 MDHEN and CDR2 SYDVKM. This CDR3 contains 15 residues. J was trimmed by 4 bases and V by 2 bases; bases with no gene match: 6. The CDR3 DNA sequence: TGTGCCAGCAGTTTAGAGACAGGGGCTAGCACTGAAGCTTTCTTT. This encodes CASSLETGASTEAFF.

CDR3 nucleotide sequence: TGTGCCAGCTCCCGATCGGGGGGCGAACGGACTGAAGCTTTCTTT. This gives the protein CASSRSGGERTEAFF. The chain uses TRBV18 and TRBJ1-1; tentatively, D is TRBD1 (6 bases). V was trimmed by 6 bases and J by 5 bases, leaving 19 bases between them. The CDR3 is 15 amino acids. Germline CDR1 KGHSH, CDR2 LQKENI.